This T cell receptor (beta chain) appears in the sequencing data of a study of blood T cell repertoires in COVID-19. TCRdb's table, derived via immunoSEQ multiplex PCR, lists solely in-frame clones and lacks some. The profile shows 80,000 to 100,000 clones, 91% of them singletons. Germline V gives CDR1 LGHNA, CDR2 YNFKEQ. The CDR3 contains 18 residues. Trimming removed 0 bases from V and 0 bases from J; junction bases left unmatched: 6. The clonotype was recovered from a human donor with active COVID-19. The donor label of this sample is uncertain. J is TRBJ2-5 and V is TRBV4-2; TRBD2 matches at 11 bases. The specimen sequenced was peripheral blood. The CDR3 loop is CASSQDGGTSGYQETQYF. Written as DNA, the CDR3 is TGTGCCAGCAGCCAAGATGGGGGGACTAGCGGATACCAAGAGACCCAGTACTTC.